Following are 23 T cell receptor beta chains from one sample sequenced in a study of identical twins. Each CDR3 protein is one row after TCRdb ran MiXCR on the 5' RACE reads. The repertoire holds 200,000 to 250,000 distinct CDR3 sequences, around 8.1% seen once, with 1.9% in the top ten. These data were also filed under a second study, of yellow fever vaccine responses in identical twins.

The sequencing input was memory (CD45RO+) T cells sorted from blood. These receptors all stem from a woman aged 18-29 years in good health.

This clonotype showed up many times. The rearrangement links TRBV20-1 to TRBJ2-7; TRBD1 is a possible D gene (6 bases). Germline loops: CDR1 DFQATT, CDR2 SNEGSKA (reference sequence). The CDR3 has 15 residues. V lost 2 bases, J lost 0 bases, and 14 bases lay in between. The CDR3 region has the DNA TGCAGTGCTAGATCTTATGGGGGCAGCTCCTACGAGCAGTACTTC. This translates into CSARSYGGSSYEQYF.

This clonotype was found many times. V and J are TRBV29-1 and TRBJ2-3; 11 nucleotides agree with TRBD2. The J segment lost 3 bases and the V segment lost 2 bases, leaving 4 bases of the junction unmatched. Per germline, CDR1 SQVTM and CDR2 ANQGSEA. The CDR3 loop spans 15 amino acids. DNA for the CDR3: TGCAGCGTTGAAAAGCCTAGCGGGAGGACAGATACGCAGTATTTT. This codes for CSVEKPSGRTDTQYF.

V gene TRBV11-2 combines with J gene TRBJ2-6; unclear D gene. The CDR3 has 17 amino acids. Trimming pared 3 bases from V and 0 bases from J, leaving 12 bases between. Germline lookup yields CDR1 SGHAT and CDR2 FQNNGV. CDR3 sequence reads: CASSLSSRNSGANVLTF. The CDR3 DNA is TGTGCCAGCAGCTTGTCGAGCAGAAACTCTGGGGCCAACGTCCTGACTTTC.

The rearrangement uses TRBV7-8 and TRBJ1-1; 7 nucleotides line up with TRBD1. Trimming removed 8 bases from V and 0 bases from J; junction bases left unmatched: 6. The CDR3 consists of 14 residues. The V gene's germline CDR1 is SGHVS and CDR2 FQNEAQ. CDR3 DNA: TGTGCCAGCGGTTCAGGGGGACTGAACACTGAAGCTTTCTTT. Translating it yields CASGSGGLNTEAFF.

Ten or more counts support this clonotype. The J gene is TRBJ2-2, the V gene TRBV7-8, with 7 bases matching TRBD1. The trim removed 2 bases at V and 3 bases at J, leaving 0 bases unmatched. CDR1 SGHVS and CDR2 FQNEAQ come from the germline V gene. The CDR3 has 14 amino acids. CDR3 bases: TGTGCCAGCAGCTTACAGGGGGACACCGGGGAGCTGTTTTTT. The encoded protein is CASSLQGDTGELFF.

This clonotype was counted ten times or more. The chain links TRBV11-2 to TRBJ2-7; perhaps D is TRBD1 or TRBD2 (5 bases each). This CDR3 has 14 amino acids. V was trimmed by 1 base and J by 3 bases, leaving 10 bases between them. Germline values: CDR1 SGHAT, CDR2 FQNNGV. Here the CDR3 DNA reads TGTGCCAGCAGCTTAGCCGGGGCCTACTACGAGCAGTACTTC. Translating gives CASSLAGAYYEQYF. Full variable domain (outside the CDR3, taken from reference TRBV11-2 and TRBJ2-7): EAGVAQSPRYKIIEKRQSVAFWCNPISGHATLYWYQQILGQGPKLLIQFQNNGVVDDSQLPKDRFSAERLKGVDSTLKIQPAKLEDSAVYLCASSLAGAYYEQYFGPGTRLTVT.

This clonotype was counted only a few times. The rearrangement uses TRBV9 and TRBJ2-2, with D perhaps matching TRBD1 (9 bases). Trimming shortened V by 4 bases and J by 6 bases, and 19 bases separated the two germline ends. The CDR3 loop spans 16 amino acids. Germline CDR1 reads SGDLS; CDR2 reads YYNGEE. CDR3 DNA: TGTGCCAGCAGCCCGGGGGGGACAGGGAGTTCCGGGGAGCTGTTTTTT. Translating it yields CASSPGGTGSSGELFF. Based on the CDR3 plus reference TRBV9 and TRBJ2-2, the full variable domain is DSGVTQTPKHLITATGQRVTLRCSPRSGDLSVYWYQQSLDQGLQFLIQYYNGEERAKGNILERFSAQQFPDLHSELNLSSLELGDSALYFCASSPGGTGSSGELFFGEGSRLTVL.

The DNA for the CDR3 is TGTGCCAGCAGTTTTGGGGGGCCCATCTACGAGCAGTACTTC. As protein: CASSFGGPIYEQYF. The chain links TRBV27 to TRBJ2-7; TRBD1 or TRBD2 may be the D gene (6 bases each). The germline V and J ends were trimmed by 3 bases and 3 bases, with 12 bases remaining between them. The CDR3 covers 14 residues. Germline V gives CDR1 MNHEY, CDR2 SMNVEV (reference sequence).

The chain couples TRBV5-6 to TRBJ1-2; TRBD1 is a possible D gene (5 bases). V lost 0 bases and J 13 bases, leaving 10 bases between the germline ends. The CDR3 extends over 11 amino acids. Germline CDR1 SGHDT, CDR2 YYEEEE. CDR3 nucleotide sequence: TGTGCCAGCAGCTTGGGAGGGGAACCCACCTTC. As protein: CASSLGGEPTF.

This clonotype was detected ten times or more. J is TRBJ2-4 and V is TRBV12-3 or TRBV12-4; 7 nucleotides agree with TRBD1. The CDR3 has 16 residues. V shed 4 bases and J 0 bases; nucleotides not matched to a gene: 6. CDR3 amino acids: CASSSRQGIAKNIQYF. CDR3 nucleotide sequence: TGTGCCAGCAGTTCCCGACAGGGTATAGCCAAAAACATTCAGTACTTC.

This clonotype was observed a handful of times. The J gene is TRBJ1-1, the V gene TRBV6-5; D gene uncertain. V was shortened by 0 bases and J by 1 base, with 3 bases between the two germline ends. CDR1 is MNHEY and CDR2 is SVGAGI in the germline V gene. CDR3 length equals 13 residues. In nucleotides, the CDR3 is TGTGCCAGCAGTTACTCCCGGAACACTGAAGCTTTCTTT. Translated: CASSYSRNTEAFF.

This clonotype was seen a handful of times. This chain connects TRBV4-3 to TRBJ2-1; 7 bases match TRBD1. V lost 0 bases to trimming and J lost 3 bases; unmatched junction nucleotides: 5. The CDR3 extends over 16 amino acids. Looked up from germline, CDR1 is LGHNA and CDR2 is YSLEER. The CDR3 DNA sequence: TGCGCCAGCAGCCAAGAAGAGGGGGCAGGCTACAATGAGCAGTTCTTC. Residues: CASSQEEGAGYNEQFF.

This clonotype was picked up a small number of times. The chain carries TRBV5-6 and TRBJ2-3; D is perhaps TRBD1 (5 bases). Germline loops: CDR1 SGHDT, CDR2 YYEEEE. Trimming left V 0 bases short and J 2 bases short, with 10 bases between. This CDR3 contains 15 residues. The CDR3 coding sequence is TGTGCCAGCAGCTTGGGTGGGGCGTACACAGATACGCAGTATTTT. Residues: CASSLGGAYTDTQYF.

For this clonotype: The junction does not match germline at one end; this may be a read error. The V and J genes are TRBV3-1 and TRBJ2-3; 11 nucleotides match TRBD2. CDR1 and CDR2 (germline): LGHDT, YNNKEL (reference sequence). This CDR3 has 15 amino acids. CDR3 amino acids: CACSQLAGGTDTQYF. The CDR3, as DNA: TGTGCCTGCAGCCAACTAGCGGGGGGCACAGATACGCAGTATTTT.

This clonotype was seen more than once but under ten times. J is TRBJ1-5 and V is TRBV10-3, with a possible D match to TRBD1 (6 bases). The length of the CDR3 is 14 residues. Trimming removed 4 bases at V and 9 bases at J, with 16 bases between. Germline values: CDR1 ENHRY, CDR2 SYGVKD. The DNA for the CDR3 is TGTGCCATCAGTGTGGAGGGGGGCGATACGCCCCAGCATTTT. Translated: CAISVEGGDTPQHF.

As regards this clonotype: A much larger clone lies one base from this, so it may be a read error. The gene calls are TRBV5-1 and TRBJ2-5, with TRBD2 matching 9 bases. The CDR3 runs 16 residues. Germline CDR1 SGHRS, CDR2 YFSETQ. The junction had 7 bases not matched to a gene; V was cut back by 2 bases and J by 2 bases. CDR3 DNA: TGCGCCAGCAGCTTCACAGCGGGAGGCCATCAAGAGACCCAGTACTTC. Protein: CASSFTAGGHQETQYF.

This clonotype was counted ten times or more. The chain uses TRBV2 and TRBJ2-3; a weak D match, TRBD1 (5 bases). Trimming removed 6 bases from V and 2 bases from J, with 15 bases in between. Germline assignment: CDR1 SNHLY and CDR2 FYNNEI. The CDR3 is 15 residues long. CDR3 amino acids: CASRTMQGVTDTQYF. CDR3 in DNA: TGTGCCAGCAGGACGATGCAGGGCGTCACAGATACGCAGTATTTT.

This clonotype turned up a few times. The J gene is TRBJ2-1, the V gene TRBV20-1, with no clear D. The CDR3 totals 11 residues. Trimming stripped 5 bases from V and 7 bases from J, with 9 bases between. Per the germline V gene, CDR1 is DFQATT and CDR2 is SNEGSKA (reference sequence). Here the CDR3 reads CSASPSNEQFF. The DNA of the CDR3 is TGCAGTGCTTCCCCGTCGAATGAGCAGTTCTTC.

This clonotype has more than one count but fewer than ten. This chain links TRBV7-2 with TRBJ2-1, with no clear D. This CDR3 is 13 amino acids long. Trimming stripped 1 base from V and 10 bases from J, with 11 bases between. CDR1 is SGHTA, CDR2 FQGNSA, per germline. CDR3 region: CASSLGPLGEQFF. The CDR3 coding sequence is TGTGCCAGCAGCTTAGGACCGCTAGGAGAGCAGTTCTTC. The entire variable domain, with the rest obtained from reference TRBV7-2 and TRBJ2-1, is as follows: GAGVSQSPSNKVTEKGKDVELRCDPISGHTALYWYRQSLGQGLEFLIYFQGNSAPDKSGLPSDRFSAERTGGSVSTLTIQRTQQEDSAVYLCASSLGPLGEQFFGPGTRLTVL.

The gene calls are TRBV7-2 and TRBJ1-2; D call uncertain. The CDR3 spans 15 residues. V was trimmed by 0 bases and J by 3 bases, leaving 11 bases between them. The germline V gene has CDR1 SGHTA and CDR2 FQGNSA. CDR3 residues: CASSLAASGDYGYTF. The CDR3 nucleotides are TGTGCCAGCAGCTTAGCTGCGAGTGGGGACTATGGCTACACCTTC.

Ten or more counts support this clonotype. CDR3 region: CASSPNGDLANTEAFF. Here the CDR3 DNA reads TGTGCCAGCTCACCAAACGGGGATCTGGCAAACACTGAAGCTTTCTTT. The genes are TRBV18 and TRBJ1-1; D remains unclear. There are 16 residues in the CDR3. Germline values: CDR1 KGHSH, CDR2 LQKENI. Trimming pared 2 bases from V and 2 bases from J, leaving 15 bases between.

This clonotype was seen a handful of times. This rearrangement joins TRBV25-1 to TRBJ2-5, with D maybe TRBD2 (7 bases). CDR1 and CDR2 (germline): MGHDK, SYGVNS. The V end lost 4 bases, the J end lost 5 bases, and 14 bases lay between the germline ends. The CDR3 is 14 amino acids. The CDR3 region has the DNA TGTGCCAGCAGTGGGCGGGGGCAGGTGGAGACCCAGTACTTC. Protein: CASSGRGQVETQYF.

This clonotype was detected ten times or more. The rearrangement links TRBV6-5 to TRBJ2-7, with TRBD2 as a possible D gene (6 bases). Trimming took off 5 bases at V and 2 bases at J, with 16 bases between the two ends. Looked up from germline, CDR1 is MNHEY and CDR2 is SVGAGI. This CDR3 contains 15 residues. CDR3 bases: TGTGCCAGCAGTCACGGAGGGGACCCCGCCTACGAGCAGTACTTC. This codes for CASSHGGDPAYEQYF.